A single sample gave rise to the 31 T cell receptor beta chains below, sequenced in a study of blood T cell repertoires in COVID-19. Using immunoSEQ multiplex PCR, the repertoire was profiled, and TCRdb retains in-frame clones only, with some absent. The sample includes over 150,000 clones, 70% to 90% of them seen just once. The sample consisted of peripheral blood. The receptors were sampled from a man aged 65 to 79 with active or convalescent COVID-19.

This rearrangement joins TRBV20-1 to TRBJ1-1; the D is unclear. The V end was cut by 4 bases, the J end by 5 bases, with 8 bases between. Germline-derived CDR1 and CDR2 are DFQATT and SNEGSKA (reference sequence). This CDR3 comprises 11 residues. The CDR3 spells CSAITRTEAFF. The CDR3 nucleotides read TGCAGTGCTATCACACGAACTGAAGCTTTCTTT.

The chain is built from TRBV5-1 and TRBJ2-3; D gene uncertain. V was trimmed by 0 bases and J by 6 bases, leaving 11 bases between them. The germline gives CDR1 SGHRS, CDR2 YFSETQ. This CDR3 region has 14 residues. CDR3 protein: CASSLAVTMDTQYF. CDR3 sequence (DNA): TGCGCCAGCAGCTTGGCCGTTACAATGGATACGCAGTATTTT.

This clone was seen a few times. The CDR3, as DNA: TGTGCCTGGATTGGACAGCATAATTCACCCCTCCACTTT. Its translation is CAWIGQHNSPLHF. The chain links TRBV30 to TRBJ1-6, with a possible D match to TRBD1 (6 bases). Germline values: CDR1 GTSNPN, CDR2 SVGIG (reference sequence). V lost 4 bases to trimming and J lost 5 bases, with 9 bases between them. The CDR3 totals 13 residues.

The chain employs TRBV27 and TRBJ1-5; maybe TRBD1 (5 bases). CDR3 length equals 17 residues. Per germline, CDR1 MNHEY and CDR2 SMNVEV (reference sequence). The V end was cut by 2 bases, the J end by 4 bases, with 18 bases between. CDR3 nucleotide sequence: TGTGCCAGCAGTTTACAGGGAGCCGGGGGGTGGAATCAGCCCCAGCATTTT. It is translated as CASSLQGAGGWNQPQHF.

The chain recombines TRBV6-1 with TRBJ1-4, with 11 bases matching TRBD1. The V and J ends lost 3 bases and 0 bases, in that order; junction bases with no gene match: 3. The germline CDR1 and CDR2 sequences are MNHNS and SASEGT. This CDR3 is built from 17 residues. The CDR3 DNA is TGTGCCAGCAGTGACCCGGGACAGGGGGCAACTAATGAAAAACTGTTTTTT. Residues: CASSDPGQGATNEKLFF.

V is TRBV6-5 and J is TRBJ2-1, with a weak D call TRBD1 (7 bases). V gave up 2 bases and J gave up 6 bases, with 11 bases separating them. CDR1 and CDR2 from the germline V gene are MNHEY and SVGAGI. The CDR3 runs to 14 residues. As DNA, the CDR3 is TGTGCCAGCAGTTACGGAGGGGGCCCCAATGAGCAGTTCTTC. The encoded protein is CASSYGGGPNEQFF.

The chain has TRBV4-3 and TRBJ2-2, with 7 bases that match TRBD2. The germline V gene encodes CDR1 LGHNA and CDR2 YSLEER. The V segment lost 5 bases and the J segment 2 bases; nucleotides outside the gene matches: 8. The CDR3 totals 16 residues. CDR3 protein: CASSFEPGLNTGELFF. The CDR3 coding sequence is TGCGCCAGCAGCTTCGAACCGGGACTAAACACCGGGGAGCTGTTTTTT.

The gene calls are TRBV6-2 or TRBV6-3 and TRBJ1-2; possible D gene TRBD1, 5 bases. The length of the CDR3 is 13 residues. CDR1 and CDR2 from the germline V gene are MNHEY and SVGEGT. V gave up 5 bases and J gave up 4 bases, with 11 bases separating them. Written as DNA, the CDR3 is TGTGCCAGCAGTCTGGGGCCTACCTATGGCTACACCTTC. Translating it yields CASSLGPTYGYTF.

The chain joins TRBV4-1 to TRBJ2-5; D is perhaps TRBD2 (7 bases). CDR1 is MGHRA, CDR2 YSYEKL, per germline. V was cut by 4 bases and J by 0 bases, with 15 bases left in between. The CDR3 contains 16 residues. CDR3 sequence (DNA): TGCGCCAGCAGCCCGATTCGGGGGGCCAACCAAGAGACCCAGTACTTC. Translating it yields CASSPIRGANQETQYF.

This sequence joins TRBV5-1 and TRBJ1-5; D unresolved. The CDR3 covers 15 residues. The V end lost 4 bases, the J end lost 4 bases, and 15 bases lay between the germline ends. Germline values: CDR1 SGHRS, CDR2 YFSETQ. For the CDR3, the DNA is TGCGCCAGCAGCCCTACATCGGGGAATAATCAGCCCCAGCATTTT. It translates to CASSPTSGNNQPQHF. Combining the CDR3 with reference TRBV5-1 and TRBJ1-5 gives the whole variable domain KAGVTQTPRYLIKTRGQQVTLSCSPISGHRSVSWYQQTPGQGLQFLFEYFSETQRNKGNFPGRFSGRQFSNSRSEMNVSTLELGDSALYLCASSPTSGNNQPQHFGDGTRLSIL.

V and J are TRBV5-4 and TRBJ2-7; possible D gene TRBD1, 6 bases. The V gene lost 1 base and the J gene lost 7 bases, with 15 bases spanning the gap. Per the germline V gene, CDR1 is SGHNT and CDR2 is YYREEE (reference sequence). The length of the CDR3 is 14 residues. CDR3 in DNA: TGTGCCAGCAGCTTGTGGACAGTCCCCAGGGAGCAGTACTTC. This codes for CASSLWTVPREQYF.

This chain connects TRBV27 to TRBJ1-1; 9 bases match TRBD1. CDR3 size: 12 residues. Germline CDR1 reads MNHEY; CDR2 reads SMNVEV (reference sequence). After removal of 8 bases from V and 4 bases from J, the junction contained 2 bases not matched to a gene. DNA of the CDR3: TGTGCCAGCCAACAGGGGGCCACTGAAGCTTTCTTT. This sequence encodes CASQQGATEAFF.

A single count supports this clone. The chain links TRBV15 to TRBJ2-7; TRBD1 aligns across 8 bases. Germline V gives CDR1 LNHNV, CDR2 YYDKDF (reference sequence). J was trimmed by 2 bases and V by 4 bases; bases with no gene match: 10. The CDR3 is made up of 16 amino acids. As DNA, the CDR3 is TGTGCCACCAGCAAAAACGCCGGGACAGGAGCCTACGAGCAGTACTTC. Translating gives CATSKNAGTGAYEQYF.

This chain joins TRBV7-2 and TRBJ2-2, with D possibly TRBD1 on 6 matching bases. V was cut by 5 bases and J by 4 bases, with 17 bases left in between. This CDR3 has 16 amino acids. CDR1 and CDR2 from the germline V gene are SGHTA and FQGNSA. CDR3 protein: CASSQVGAPGTGELFF. As DNA, the CDR3 is TGTGCCAGCAGCCAGGTGGGGGCCCCGGGCACCGGGGAGCTGTTTTTT.

The V and J genes are TRBV5-1 and TRBJ1-1; D is ambiguous. CDR3 length equals 15 residues. Trimming pared 2 bases from V and 0 bases from J, leaving 11 bases between. The germline CDR1 and CDR2 sequences are SGHRS and YFSETQ. CDR3 in amino acids: CASSFSQVMNTEAFF. The CDR3 region has the DNA TGCGCCAGCAGCTTTAGTCAGGTCATGAACACTGAAGCTTTCTTT.

This sequence joins TRBV6-5 and TRBJ1-2, with TRBD1 as a possible D gene (5 bases). The germline V gene has CDR1 MNHEY and CDR2 SVGAGI. Trimming cost V 2 bases and J 4 bases, with 11 bases left between them. The CDR3 runs 14 residues. The CDR3 DNA sequence: TGTGCCAGCAGTTACGACAGCCTTTCCTATGGCTACACCTTC. This encodes CASSYDSLSYGYTF.

In its sample, this clone was seen once. The chain is built from TRBV7-8 and TRBJ2-7; possible D gene TRBD2, 6 bases. Germline V gene data show CDR1 as SGHVS and CDR2 as FQNEAQ. This CDR3 contains 16 residues. V lost 5 bases and J lost 7, with 24 bases in between. CDR3 sequence: CASSTEPDGRLREQYF. In nucleotides, the CDR3 is TGTGCCAGCAGCACAGAACCGGACGGGAGATTACGGGAGCAGTACTTC.

The chain uses TRBV29-1 and TRBJ1-5, with 7 nucleotides matching TRBD1. The CDR3 is made up of 15 amino acids. J was trimmed by 2 bases and V by 4 bases; bases with no gene match: 8. Germline V lookup: CDR1 SQVTM, CDR2 ANQGSEA. CDR3 nucleotides: TGCAGCGTTGGGTCCGCCAGGGGGGGCAATCAGCCCCAGCATTTT. Translation gives CSVGSARGGNQPQHF.

V is TRBV7-9 and J is TRBJ2-7; weak D call: TRBD2 (6 bases). Trimming took 6 bases from V and 0 from J, leaving 15 bases between them. The CDR3 sequence is 15 residues long. Germline lookup yields CDR1 SEHNR and CDR2 FQNEAQ (reference sequence). DNA for the CDR3: TGTGCCAGCAGGCCCCGGGACTTGAGCTCCTACGAGCAGTACTTC. Amino acids: CASRPRDLSSYEQYF.

This chain links TRBV15 with TRBJ1-1; a possible D gene is TRBD1 (5 bases). V was clipped by 2 bases and J by 3 bases, with 16 bases between them. Germline loops: CDR1 LNHNV, CDR2 YYDKDF (reference sequence). The CDR3 covers 16 residues. The CDR3 is CATSRPPVGGDTEAFF. DNA for the CDR3: TGTGCCACCAGCAGACCCCCGGTAGGAGGGGACACTGAAGCTTTCTTT.

This clone was observed at least ten times. The genes are TRBV11-2 and TRBJ2-5, with TRBD2 matching 12 bases. Germline CDR1 and CDR2: SGHAT and FQNNGV. The trim removed 6 bases at V and 2 bases at J, leaving 4 bases unmatched. The CDR3 runs 15 residues. The CDR3 region is CASRSSGRVQETQYF. The CDR3 bases are TGTGCCAGCAGGTCTAGCGGGAGGGTACAAGAGACCCAGTACTTC. The whole variable domain, remainder taken from reference TRBV11-2 and TRBJ2-5, is EAGVAQSPRYKIIEKRQSVAFWCNPISGHATLYWYQQILGQGPKLLIQFQNNGVVDDSQLPKDRFSAERLKGVDSTLKIQPAKLEDSAVYLCASRSSGRVQETQYFGPGTRLLVL.

The V call is TRBV11-2, the J call TRBJ1-2; 11 bases are shared with TRBD1. Germline loops: CDR1 SGHAT, CDR2 FQNNGV. V lost 3 bases to trimming and J lost 6 bases; unmatched junction nucleotides: 3. This CDR3 is built from 14 residues. The CDR3 loop is CASSFGQGADGYTF. CDR3 nucleotide sequence: TGTGCCAGCAGCTTCGGACAGGGGGCGGATGGCTACACCTTC.

This clone occurred once. The chain couples TRBV12-5 to TRBJ1-5; D is uncertain. The V gene lost 0 bases and the J gene lost 5 bases, with 8 bases spanning the gap. From germline, CDR1 is LGHNT and CDR2 FRNRAP. This CDR3 contains 14 residues. DNA of the CDR3: TGTGCTAGTGGTTTGGTTTCAGAGGATCAGCCCCAGCATTTT. Protein product: CASGLVSEDQPQHF.

This clone came up a few times. The chain employs TRBV9 and TRBJ1-3; TRBD1 matches 9 bases. The V and J ends lost 4 bases and 6 bases, in that order; junction bases with no gene match: 5. Germline assignment: CDR1 SGDLS and CDR2 YYNGEE. The CDR3 spans 14 residues. The CDR3 protein is CASSRTGVENTIYF. CDR3 nucleotides: TGTGCCAGCAGCCGGACAGGGGTCGAAAACACCATATATTTT.

V is TRBV4-1 and J is TRBJ2-7; TRBD1 might be the D (6 bases). Germline V CDR1 and CDR2: MGHRA, YSYEKL. There are 14 residues in the CDR3. Trimming stripped 3 bases from V and 7 bases from J, with 16 bases between. The CDR3 loop is CASSHPGDGVEQYF. The CDR3 region has the DNA TGCGCCAGCAGCCACCCAGGGGACGGGGTAGAGCAGTACTTC.

For the CDR3, the DNA is TGTGCCAGCAGCGTGAGTACCGCTGGGGCCAACGTCCTGACTTTC. This codes for CASSVSTAGANVLTF. The rearrangement links TRBV9 to TRBJ2-6; D remains unclear. Trimming cost V 2 bases and J 2 bases, with 8 bases left between them. The CDR3 extends over 15 amino acids. CDR1 and CDR2 from the germline V gene are SGDLS and YYNGEE.

This clone was seen a few times. CDR3 loop: CATSGQREGGELFF. Here the CDR3 DNA reads TGTGCCACCAGTGGCCAGCGCGAGGGCGGGGAGCTGTTTTTT. The rearrangement joins TRBV24-1 to TRBJ2-2; a possible D gene is TRBD2 (5 bases). Germline V lookup: CDR1 KGHDR, CDR2 SFDVKD. The CDR3 is made up of 14 amino acids. The V gene lost 5 bases and the J gene lost 7 bases, with 13 bases spanning the gap.

The J gene is TRBJ1-2, the V gene TRBV7-9; 12 bases are shared with TRBD1. CDR3 length: 15 residues. V was pared by 5 bases and J by 6 bases, with 7 bases of the junction left unmatched. Germline V gene lookup returns CDR1 SEHNR and CDR2 FQNEAQ (reference sequence). CDR3 in amino acids: CASSLTGTGGDGYTF. Here the CDR3 DNA reads TGTGCCAGCAGCCTGACCGGGACAGGGGGCGATGGCTACACCTTC. Supplemented by reference TRBV7-9 and TRBJ1-2, the full variable domain reads DTGVSQNPRHKITKRGQNVTFRCDPISEHNRLYWYRQTLGQGPEFLTYFQNEAQLEKSRLLSDRFSAERPKGSFSTLEIQRTEQGDSAMYLCASSLTGTGGDGYTFGSGTRLTVV.

The chain joins TRBV10-3 to TRBJ2-3; TRBD1 matches 7 bases. The V segment lost 5 bases and the J segment 4 bases; nucleotides outside the gene matches: 6. In germline, CDR1 is ENHRY, CDR2 SYGVKD. This CDR3 is 14 amino acids long. The CDR3 region has the DNA TGTGCCATCAGTTCGACAGGGCGGGCAGATACGCAGTATTTT. It is translated as CAISSTGRADTQYF.

CDR3 amino acids: CASSSLPVGGKETQYF. As DNA, the CDR3 is TGTGCCAGCAGCAGCTTACCAGTGGGAGGAAAAGAGACCCAGTACTTC. The chain combines TRBV11-2 with TRBJ2-5; tentative D call: TRBD2 (6 bases). The V end was cut by 5 bases, the J end by 3 bases, with 19 bases between. Germline-derived CDR1 and CDR2 are SGHAT and FQNNGV. CDR3 length equals 16 residues.

CDR3 protein: CASSYQLGPPYEQYF. CDR3 bases: TGTGCCAGCAGCTACCAACTGGGGCCCCCCTACGAGCAGTACTTC. The chain couples TRBV5-4 to TRBJ2-7; weak D call: TRBD1 (5 bases). This CDR3 spans 15 amino acids. Per the germline V gene, CDR1 is SGHNT and CDR2 is YYREEE (reference sequence). V lost 3 bases and J 2 bases, leaving 15 bases between the germline ends.